The entry that follows covers one T cell receptor (beta chain) sequence. Its antigen has not been determined. No quality values exist for individual bases; no much larger clone is one base distant. Including the terminal cysteine and phenylalanine, the CDR3 comprises 14 residues. Here the CDR3 DNA is all that survives: 42 bases in frame from base 1. V has 6 bases trimmed and J has 1 base trimmed; junction bases matching no gene number 5. Based on the germline V gene, the CDR1 and CDR2 sequences are SGHTA and FQGTGA. Interpreted using the paper, the time point label stands for: sample taken at primary tumor resection. For TCR sequencing, whole RNA was extracted from tumor and nontumor lung tissue, or from cryopreserved PBMC samples, and no cell sorting was done. The donors were 70 or so patients from the lung TRACERx cohort who had early-stage, untreated non-small cell lung cancer. A patient was chosen for TCR sequencing only when enough RNA was available from at least two tumor regions.

The method behind the library was 5' RACE. Sequenced on a NextSeq 500. In the TCR library protocol, a unique molecular identifier was attached to each TCR cDNA molecule so that PCR and sequencing errors could be corrected. As for the authors' bioinformatics: Decombinator tools were used for TCR identification, UMI-based error correction and CDR3 extraction. Expanded TCRs were defined as those above a frequency of 2 per 1,000, corresponding to the top 1% of the tumor frequency distribution. Rényi diversity was computed with the R vegan package after subsampling each repertoire 100 times to 5,000 TCRs. To build CDR3 similarity networks, amino acid triplet string-kernel similarity was used, and CDR3s were connected when their pairwise similarity was above 0.82. TCRdb's own reprocessing of the public reads used fastp at Q25 and MiXCR and kept productive beta chains. Each CDR3 protein appears once, grouped with its most common genes and DNA. It is TCRdb's table, rather than the study itself, that gives the V and J calls and clone size. A total of 35,000 to 45,000 distinct CDR3 sequences appear in this sample, around 5.2% of them only once. Jointly, the top ten make up approximately 24% of the sample.

The data originate from a study of spatial heterogeneity in lung cancer (dated by TCRdb to about 2019). Regarding the study in general: Beta-chain transcripts were consistently detected in greater numbers than alpha-chain transcripts, which likely reflects a higher abundance of beta-chain transcripts. At surgery, both alpha and beta chains were TCR-sequenced in about 200 tumor regions, fewer than 80 matched nontumor lung samples and just over 55 PBMC samples. TCR alpha and beta repertoires were quantitatively compared across multiple tumor regions, matched nontumor lung and blood in non-small cell lung cancer. In the raw uncorrected reads, each unique combination of TCR and UMI appeared more than ten times on average. The study linked features of the TCR repertoire to counts of nonsynonymous mutations, which were determined by whole-exome sequencing of tumor tissue.

Study-level results and caveats: Ubiquitous expanded tumor TCRs showed up in blood more often at tumor resection than at routine follow-up. Confirming at a functional level the hypothesis that regional TCRs recognize regional mutations was considered to require additional single-cell paired TCR alpha and beta sequencing.

The rearranged chain carries TRBV7-3 and TRBJ1-1, with 7 bases matching TRBD1. The receptor comes from a female donor with early-stage non-small cell lung cancer. Sequenced here: PBMCs, sampled at surgery. Read as DNA, the sequence is TGTGCCAGCAGTTCGACAGGGTCGAACACTGAAGCTTTCTTT. Its protein reads: CASSSTGSNTEAFF.